This T cell receptor beta chain was sequenced in a study of blood T cells in healthy people across ages. The V end lost 10 bases, the J end lost 5 bases, and 11 bases lay between the germline ends. Germline V gives CDR1 LGHDT, CDR2 YNNKEL (reference sequence). The CDR3 totals 11 residues. The use of a sample-barcoded 5' primer and a J-beta primer mix characterized a second PCR of roughly 6 to 11 cycles. Researchers report that a template-switch adaptor with 12 random nucleotides tagged each cDNA molecule. TCRdb re-derived calls from the 5' RACE reads in MiXCR, one entry per CDR3 protein. This table has approximately 940,000 distinct CDR3 sequences, about 44% appearing once.

V and J are TRBV3-1 and TRBJ2-5; D is unresolved. The sample was blood. The sequence was obtained from a man aged 25-40 years in good health. CDR3 region: CANRSRETQYF. CDR3 DNA sequence: TGTGCCAACAGATCCAGGGAGACCCAGTACTTC.